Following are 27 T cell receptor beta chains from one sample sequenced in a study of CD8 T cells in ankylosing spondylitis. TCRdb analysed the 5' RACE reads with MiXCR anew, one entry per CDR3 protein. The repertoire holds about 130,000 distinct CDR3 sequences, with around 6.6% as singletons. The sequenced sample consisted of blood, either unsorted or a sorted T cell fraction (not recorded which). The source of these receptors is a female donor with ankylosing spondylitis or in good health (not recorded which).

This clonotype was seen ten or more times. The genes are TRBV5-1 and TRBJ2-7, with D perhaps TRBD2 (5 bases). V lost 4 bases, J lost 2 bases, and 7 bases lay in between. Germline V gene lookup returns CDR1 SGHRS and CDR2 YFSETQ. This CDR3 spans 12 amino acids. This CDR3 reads CASSPEAYEQYF. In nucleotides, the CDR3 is TGCGCCAGCAGCCCGGAGGCCTACGAGCAGTACTTC.

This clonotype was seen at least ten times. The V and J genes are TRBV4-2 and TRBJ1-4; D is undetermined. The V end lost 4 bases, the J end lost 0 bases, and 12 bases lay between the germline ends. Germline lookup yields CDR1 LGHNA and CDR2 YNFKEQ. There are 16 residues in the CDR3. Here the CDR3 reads CASSLGRIATNEKLFF. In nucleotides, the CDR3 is TGTGCCAGCAGCCTTGGACGGATTGCAACTAATGAAAAACTGTTTTTT.

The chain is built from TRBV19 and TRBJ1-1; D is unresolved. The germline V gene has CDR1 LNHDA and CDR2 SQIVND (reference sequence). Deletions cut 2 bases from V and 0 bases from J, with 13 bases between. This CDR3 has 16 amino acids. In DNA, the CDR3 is TGTGCCAGTAGTATAAATGGGCGAACACTGAACACTGAAGCTTTCTTT. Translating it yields CASSINGRTLNTEAFF. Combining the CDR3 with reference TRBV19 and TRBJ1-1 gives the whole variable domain DGGITQSPKYLFRKEGQNVTLSCEQNLNHDAMYWYRQDPGQGLRLIYYSQIVNDFQKGDIAEGYSVSREKKESFPLTVTSAQKNPTAFYLCASSINGRTLNTEAFFGQGTRLTVV.

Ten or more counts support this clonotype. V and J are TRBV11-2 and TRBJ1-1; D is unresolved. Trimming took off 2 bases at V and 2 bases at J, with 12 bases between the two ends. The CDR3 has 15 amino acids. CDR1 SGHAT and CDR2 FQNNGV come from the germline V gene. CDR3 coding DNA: TGTGCCAGCAGCTTATTTGGGAGGGCCAACACTGAAGCTTTCTTT. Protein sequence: CASSLFGRANTEAFF.

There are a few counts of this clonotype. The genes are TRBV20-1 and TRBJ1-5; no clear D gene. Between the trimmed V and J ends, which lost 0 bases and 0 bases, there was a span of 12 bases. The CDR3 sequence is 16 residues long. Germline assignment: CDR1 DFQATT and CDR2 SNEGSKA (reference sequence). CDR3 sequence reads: CSARDRRRYSNQPQHF. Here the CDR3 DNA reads TGCAGTGCTAGAGATCGTCGGCGGTATAGCAATCAGCCCCAGCATTTT.

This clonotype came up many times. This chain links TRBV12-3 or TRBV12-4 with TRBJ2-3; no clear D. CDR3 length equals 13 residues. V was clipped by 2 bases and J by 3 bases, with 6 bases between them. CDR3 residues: CASSLRETDTQYF. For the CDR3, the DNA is TGTGCCAGCAGTTTACGCGAAACAGATACGCAGTATTTT.

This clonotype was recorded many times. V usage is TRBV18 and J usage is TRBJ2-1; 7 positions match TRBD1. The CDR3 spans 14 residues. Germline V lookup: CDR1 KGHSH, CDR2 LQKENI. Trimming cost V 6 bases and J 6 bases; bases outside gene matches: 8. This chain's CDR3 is CASSEDRYGNEQFF. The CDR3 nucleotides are TGTGCCAGCTCCGAGGACAGGTACGGCAATGAGCAGTTCTTC.

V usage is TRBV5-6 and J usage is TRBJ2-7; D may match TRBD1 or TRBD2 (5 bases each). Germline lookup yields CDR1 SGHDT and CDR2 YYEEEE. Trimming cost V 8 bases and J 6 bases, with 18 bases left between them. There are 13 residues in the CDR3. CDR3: CARGRGTTLEQYF. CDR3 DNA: TGTGCCAGGGGCCGGGGCACGACTCTCGAGCAGTACTTC.

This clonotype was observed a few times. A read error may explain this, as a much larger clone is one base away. CDR3 in amino acids: CSVVEGGADYTF. DNA for the CDR3: TGCAGCGTTGTAGAGGGAGGGGCTGACTACACCTTC. The chain links TRBV29-1 to TRBJ1-2; D perhaps matches TRBD1 (5 bases). The V gene's germline CDR1 is SQVTM and CDR2 ANQGSEA. Trimming took off 4 bases at V and 10 bases at J, with 16 bases between the two ends. The length of the CDR3 is 12 residues.

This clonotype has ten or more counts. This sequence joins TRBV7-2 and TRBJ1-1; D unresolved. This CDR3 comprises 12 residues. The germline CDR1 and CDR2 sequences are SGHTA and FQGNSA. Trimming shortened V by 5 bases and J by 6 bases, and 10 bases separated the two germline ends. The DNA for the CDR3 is TGTGCCAGCAGCCCGGACCCCCCTGAAGCTTTCTTT. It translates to CASSPDPPEAFF.

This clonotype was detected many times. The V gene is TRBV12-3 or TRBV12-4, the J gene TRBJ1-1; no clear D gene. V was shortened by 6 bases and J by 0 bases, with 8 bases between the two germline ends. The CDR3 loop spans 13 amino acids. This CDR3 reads CASRGRVNTEAFF. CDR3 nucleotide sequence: TGTGCCAGCAGGGGAAGGGTGAACACTGAAGCTTTCTTT.

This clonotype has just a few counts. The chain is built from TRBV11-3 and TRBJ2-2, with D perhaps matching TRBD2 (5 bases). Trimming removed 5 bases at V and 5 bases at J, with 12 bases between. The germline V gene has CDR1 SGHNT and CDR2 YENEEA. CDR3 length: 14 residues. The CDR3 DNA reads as TGTGCCAGCAGCCCGTCTGAGCGGACCGGGGAGCTGTTTTTT. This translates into CASSPSERTGELFF.

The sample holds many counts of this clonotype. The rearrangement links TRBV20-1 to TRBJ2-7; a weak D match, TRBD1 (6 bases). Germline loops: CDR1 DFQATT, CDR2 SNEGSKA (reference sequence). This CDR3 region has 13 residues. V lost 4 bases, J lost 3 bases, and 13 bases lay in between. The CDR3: CSAISTGIYEQYF. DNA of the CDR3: TGCAGTGCTATCTCTACAGGGATCTACGAGCAGTACTTC.

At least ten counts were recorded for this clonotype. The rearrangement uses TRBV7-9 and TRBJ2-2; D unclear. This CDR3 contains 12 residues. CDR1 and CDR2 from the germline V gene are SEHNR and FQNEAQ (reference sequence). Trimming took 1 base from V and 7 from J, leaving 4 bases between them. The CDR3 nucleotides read TGTGCCAGCAGCTTAGTTGGCGGGGAGCTGTTTTTT. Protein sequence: CASSLVGGELFF.

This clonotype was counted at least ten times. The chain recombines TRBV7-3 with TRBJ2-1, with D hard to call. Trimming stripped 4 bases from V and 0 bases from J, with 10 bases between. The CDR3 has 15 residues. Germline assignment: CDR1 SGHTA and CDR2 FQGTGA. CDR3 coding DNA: TGTGCCAGCAGCTCGACTCCTAACTCCTACAATGAGCAGTTCTTC. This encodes CASSSTPNSYNEQFF.

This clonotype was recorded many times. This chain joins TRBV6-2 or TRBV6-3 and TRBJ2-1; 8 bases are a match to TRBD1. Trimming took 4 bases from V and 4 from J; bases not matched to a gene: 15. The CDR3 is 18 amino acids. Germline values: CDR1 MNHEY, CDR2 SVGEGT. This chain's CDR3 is CASSSLPPPGGGYNEQFF. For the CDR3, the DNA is TGTGCCAGCAGTTCTCTCCCCCCTCCAGGGGGCGGATACAATGAGCAGTTCTTC.

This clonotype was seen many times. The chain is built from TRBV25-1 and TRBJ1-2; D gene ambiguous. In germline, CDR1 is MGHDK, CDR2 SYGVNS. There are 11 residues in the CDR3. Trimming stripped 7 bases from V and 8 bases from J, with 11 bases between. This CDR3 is CASKRDWGYTF. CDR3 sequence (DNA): TGTGCCAGCAAGCGAGATTGGGGCTACACCTTC.

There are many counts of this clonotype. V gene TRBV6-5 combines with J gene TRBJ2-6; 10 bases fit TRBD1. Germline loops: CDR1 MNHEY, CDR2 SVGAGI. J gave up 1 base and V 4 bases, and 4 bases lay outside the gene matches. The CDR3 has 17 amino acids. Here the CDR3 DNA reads TGTGCCAGCAGTTCTGGGACAGGGGAGTCTGGGGCCAACGTCCTGACTTTC. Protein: CASSSGTGESGANVLTF.

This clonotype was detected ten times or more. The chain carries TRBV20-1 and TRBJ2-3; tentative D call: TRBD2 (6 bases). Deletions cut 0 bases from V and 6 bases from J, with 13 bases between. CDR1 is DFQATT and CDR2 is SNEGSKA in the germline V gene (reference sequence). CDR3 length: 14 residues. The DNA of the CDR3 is TGCAGTGCTAGAGATCCCCGGGGGTTGGATACGCAGTATTTT. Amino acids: CSARDPRGLDTQYF.

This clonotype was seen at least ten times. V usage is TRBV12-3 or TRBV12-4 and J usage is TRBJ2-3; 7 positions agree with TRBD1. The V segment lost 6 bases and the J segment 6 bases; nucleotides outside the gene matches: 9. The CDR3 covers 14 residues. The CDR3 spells CASRMTGNQDTQYF. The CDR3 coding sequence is TGTGCCAGCAGGATGACAGGGAACCAGGATACGCAGTATTTT.

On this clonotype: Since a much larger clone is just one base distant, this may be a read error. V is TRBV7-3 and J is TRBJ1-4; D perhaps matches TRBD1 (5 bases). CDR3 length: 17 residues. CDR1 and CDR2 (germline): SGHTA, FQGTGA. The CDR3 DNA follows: TGTGCCGGCAGCTTAAGGTGCAGGGCGAGGAGTCATGAAAAACTGTTTTTT. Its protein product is CAGSLRCRARSHEKLFF.

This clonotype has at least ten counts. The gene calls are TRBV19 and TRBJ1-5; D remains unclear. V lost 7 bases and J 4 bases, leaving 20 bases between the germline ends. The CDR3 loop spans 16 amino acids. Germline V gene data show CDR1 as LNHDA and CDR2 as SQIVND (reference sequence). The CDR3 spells CASKDNSGPKNQPQHF. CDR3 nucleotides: TGTGCCAGTAAAGACAACTCCGGGCCTAAAAATCAGCCCCAGCATTTT.

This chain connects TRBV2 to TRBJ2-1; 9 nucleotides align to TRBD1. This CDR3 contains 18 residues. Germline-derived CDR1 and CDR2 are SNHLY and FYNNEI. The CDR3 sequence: CTISPPQTTGGPYNEQFF. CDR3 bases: TGTACCATCAGCCCACCCCAAACGACAGGGGGTCCCTACAATGAGCAGTTCTTC. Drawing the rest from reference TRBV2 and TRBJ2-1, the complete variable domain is EPEVTQTPSHQVTQMGQEVILRCVPISNHLYFYWYRQILGQKVEFLVSFYNNEISEKSEIFDDQFSVERPDGSNFTLKIRSTKLEDSAMYFCTISPPQTTGGPYNEQFFGPGTRLTVL.

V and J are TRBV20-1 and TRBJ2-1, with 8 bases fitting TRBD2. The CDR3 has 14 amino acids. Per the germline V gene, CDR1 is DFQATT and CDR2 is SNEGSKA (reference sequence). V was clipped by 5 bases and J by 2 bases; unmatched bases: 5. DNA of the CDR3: TGCAGTGCTTGGGGACTAGGGACCTACAATGAGCAGTTCTTC. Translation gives CSAWGLGTYNEQFF.

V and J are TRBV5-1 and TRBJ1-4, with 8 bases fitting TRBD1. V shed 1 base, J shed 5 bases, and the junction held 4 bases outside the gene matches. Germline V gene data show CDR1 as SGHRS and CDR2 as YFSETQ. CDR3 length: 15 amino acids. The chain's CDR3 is CASSLNGQGNEKLFF. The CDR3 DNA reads TGCGCCAGCAGCTTGAACGGACAGGGAAATGAAAAACTGTTTTTT.

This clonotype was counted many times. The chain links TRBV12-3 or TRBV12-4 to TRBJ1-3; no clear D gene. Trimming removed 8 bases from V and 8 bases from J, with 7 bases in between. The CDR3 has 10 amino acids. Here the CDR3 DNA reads TGTGCCAGCGGGAGAGACACCATATATTTT. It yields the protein CASGRDTIYF.

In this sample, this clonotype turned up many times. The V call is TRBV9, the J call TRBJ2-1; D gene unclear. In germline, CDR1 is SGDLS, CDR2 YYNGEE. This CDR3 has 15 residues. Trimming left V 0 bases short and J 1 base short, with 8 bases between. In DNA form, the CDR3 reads TGTGCCAGCAGCGTAGGCGGAGAATCCTACAATGAGCAGTTCTTC. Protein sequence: CASSVGGESYNEQFF.